These 9 T cell receptor delta chains came from one sample sequenced in a study of Vδ1+ human thymocytes (dated by TCRdb to 2016 to 2018). Points the paper makes about the study in general: Unlike the oligoclonal repertoires in peripheral blood, the thymic TRG and TRD repertoires appeared highly polyclonal, with Gaussian CDR3 length distributions.

Instrument on record: Illumina MiSeq. RNA extraction was performed with the RNeasy mini kit, and reverse transcription was done with Superscript III. CDR3 amplicons were produced by multiplex PCR using pooled V-gene forward primers and a constant-region reverse primer with Illumina adaptor overhangs. TCRdb reprocessed the public reads with the caller CATT; rows with the same DNA were merged afterwards. This sample holds 70,000 to 90,000 delta-chain clones; roughly a third were observed only once. In total, the top ten clones hold approximately 0.25% of the sample. No antigen has been assigned to these receptors. The sequencing input was Vdelta1+ gamma-delta thymocytes from the thymus. The cell subset or site label, as the study defines it: FACS-sorted CD3+ TCRalphabeta- TCRVdelta1+ TCRVdelta2- thymocytes. Every receptor here comes from a boy younger than two who had congenital heart surgery.

The rearrangement uses TRDV1 and TRDJ1; 7 bases match TRDD3. The CDR3 sequence is 22 residues long. CDR1 is TSWWSYY and CDR2 is QGS in the germline V gene. After removal of 1 base from V and 0 bases from J, the junction contained 23 bases not matched to a gene. CDR3 in amino acids: CALGEHRRPTGDGGTYTDKLIF. Written as DNA, the CDR3 is TGTGCTCTTGGGGAACACCGGCGGCCCACTGGGGATGGGGGTACGTACACCGATAAACTCATCTTT.

Of note for this clone: Other nucleotide sequences in the sample specify the same CDR3. This chain uses TRDV1 with TRDJ1; D gene ambiguous. The CDR3 spans 12 residues. Germline CDR1 is TSWWSYY and CDR2 is QGS. V was trimmed by 7 bases and J by 0 bases, leaving 6 bases between them. The CDR3 is CALELDTDKLIF. The CDR3, as DNA: TGTGCTCTTGAGTTGGACACCGATAAACTCATCTTT.

V and J are TRDV1 and TRDJ1; 10 nucleotides align to TRDD3. V lost 2 bases, J lost 2 bases, and 26 bases stayed unmatched. The germline CDR1 and CDR2 sequences are TSWWSYY and QGS. This CDR3 spans 23 amino acids. CDR3 sequence: CALGEVGVPFLLGDTTGTDKLIF. DNA of the CDR3: TGTGCTCTTGGGGAAGTGGGCGTTCCTTTTCTTTTGGGGGATACAACTGGGACCGATAAACTCATCTTT.

The table lists this clone with a count of one. The chain has TRDV1 and TRDJ1; 9 bases align to TRDD3. CDR1 is TSWWSYY and CDR2 is QGS in the germline V gene. The length of the CDR3 is 19 residues. V lost 1 base, J lost 0 bases, and 12 bases stayed unmatched. The CDR3 DNA sequence: TGTGCTCTTGGGGAACCTTACGAGGGGGGGATACCCTACACCGATAAACTCATCTTT. Its protein product is CALGEPYEGGIPYTDKLIF.

The chain carries TRDV1 and TRDJ1; a possible D gene is TRDD2 (6 bases). The germline CDR1 and CDR2 sequences are TSWWSYY and QGS. CDR3 size: 18 residues. The V end lost 2 bases, the J end lost 0 bases, and 19 bases lay between the germline ends. The CDR3 DNA reads as TGTGCTCTTGGGGAAACCTCCTTCCCAATCCTGTACACCGATAAACTCATCTTT. It is translated as CALGETSFPILYTDKLIF.

The genes are TRDV1 and TRDJ1, with 8 positions matching TRDD3. From germline, CDR1 is TSWWSYY and CDR2 QGS. There are 17 residues in the CDR3. V lost 3 bases, J lost 0 bases, and 9 bases stayed unmatched. Here the CDR3 DNA reads TGTGCTCTTGGGGAGCCACCCCACTGGGGGCACACCGATAAACTCATCTTT. Amino acid sequence: CALGEPPHWGHTDKLIF.

In its sample, this clone was seen a few times. The chain uses TRDV1 and TRDJ1; 10 bases are shared with TRDD3. The V segment lost 4 bases and the J segment 5 bases; nucleotides outside the gene matches: 28. Germline V gives CDR1 TSWWSYY, CDR2 QGS. The CDR3 is 22 amino acids. CDR3 sequence reads: CALGAFSRTGGFLGVREDKLIF. In DNA form, the CDR3 reads TGTGCTCTTGGGGCCTTCTCTCGTACTGGGGGATTCCTGGGCGTCCGGGAGGATAAACTCATCTTT.

The chain recombines TRDV1 with TRDJ1, with TRDD2 identical over 9 bases. The CDR3 contains 24 residues. V lost 3 bases, J lost 0 bases, and 29 bases stayed unmatched. CDR1 and CDR2 (germline): TSWWSYY, QGS. CDR3: CALGDTPSYVGLVFPPRDTDKLIF. For the CDR3, the DNA is TGTGCTCTTGGGGACACGCCTTCCTACGTTGGACTGGTTTTCCCCCCCCGGGACACCGATAAACTCATCTTT.

The rearrangement joins TRDV1 to TRDJ1; 8 bases agree with TRDD2. Germline assignment: CDR1 TSWWSYY and CDR2 QGS. This CDR3 is 21 amino acids long. The trim removed 2 bases at V and 0 bases at J, leaving 20 bases unmatched. In nucleotides, the CDR3 is TGTGCTCTTGGGGAATATCTTCCTACGGGTGTAGCGAGGGGATACACCGATAAACTCATCTTT. Protein product: CALGEYLPTGVARGYTDKLIF.